This T cell receptor (beta chain) is from a study of T cells in Graves' hyperthyroidism and ophthalmopathy. Points from the study as a whole: Blood also showed most of the thyroid clonotypes that were expanded above 0.001.

Note on this clonotype: Antigen specificity is unknown.

It was RNA transcripts that yielded the amplified TCR beta CDR3 regions. TCR CDR3 underwent first-round RT-PCR with the HTBI primer set. TCRdb re-called the multiplex PCR reads through MiXCR, storing one row per CDR3 protein. This table has around 610,000 distinct CDR3 sequences, around 15% appearing once. It was roughly 10 ml of fresh peripheral blood that supplied the PBMCs. The J segment lost 6 bases and the V segment lost 2 bases, leaving 9 bases of the junction unmatched. Germline CDR1 reads GTSNPN; CDR2 reads SVGIG (reference sequence). The CDR3 has 15 amino acids. The receptor was derived from a woman between 35 and 50 years old with Graves' ophthalmopathy. The rearrangement links TRBV30 to TRBJ2-2; 7 nucleotides align to TRBD2. The material sequenced was blood. The DNA for the CDR3 is TGTGCCTGGAGTCTCGGGGGAGGGAAGTCCGGGGAGCTGTTTTTT. Translation: CAWSLGGGKSGELFF.